The T cell receptor (beta chain) described here comes from a study of PD-1 blockade in classical Hodgkin lymphoma. General study findings and limits: Later analyses included only patients treated at least 1 year post-ASCT. A significant rise in TCR diversity was seen by C4D1 for CD4+ cells but not for CD8+ cells. Complete responders showed a baseline diversity that resembled the diversity of newly diagnosed patients.

Profiling relied on immunoSEQ multiplex PCR, and the TCRdb table lists in-frame clones only, not all of them. The data contain 90,000 to 120,000 clones, 80% to 90% of them singletons. All patients relapsed after autologous stem cell transplantation, and brentuximab vedotin exposure varied. V lost 8 bases and J 4 bases, leaving 11 bases between the germline ends. This CDR3 is 12 amino acids long. CDR1 and CDR2 from the germline V gene are MNHEY and SVGAGI. This clone was seen just once. The antigen is unknown. Sequenced here: peripheral blood mononuclear cells (PBMCs), sampled before the second cycle of nivolumab. The rearrangement links TRBV6-5 to TRBJ1-2; D uncertain. This receptor was obtained from a human donor with classical Hodgkin lymphoma. The CDR3 sequence is CASQGSSYGYTF. The CDR3 DNA sequence: TGTGCCAGCCAAGGGTCGTCCTATGGCTACACCTTC.